This TCR beta chain came from a study of PD-1 blockade in classical Hodgkin lymphoma. Study conclusions and caveats: Causes of the repertoire differences remain undefined, possibly disease activity or prior therapy.

Assay: immunoSEQ multiplex PCR; the TCRdb copy retains only in-frame clones and omits some. This table holds approximately 41,000 clones, 78% found once. Germline V lookup: CDR1 SGDLS, CDR2 YYNGEE. This CDR3 has 14 residues. Trimming removed 4 bases from V and 7 bases from J, with 15 bases in between. Worth noting for this clone: Its specificity is not known.

No patient escaped relapse after autologous stem cell transplantation, and brentuximab vedotin exposure varied. The rearrangement links TRBV9 to TRBJ1-5; D might be TRBD1 (5 bases). Sequenced material: peripheral blood mononuclear cells (PBMCs), taken at baseline. The clonotype comes from a human donor with classical Hodgkin lymphoma. CDR3 DNA: TGTGCCAGCAGCCTGGGGGAGGGGCGACAGCCCCAGCATTTT. Protein product: CASSLGEGRQPQHF.